This entry is about one TCR beta chain. The data were obtained in a study of T cell responses to AZD1222 COVID-19 vaccine. The germline gives CDR1 WNHNN, CDR2 SYGVQD (reference sequence). This CDR3 contains 17 residues. The J segment lost 6 bases and the V segment lost 1 base, leaving 8 bases of the junction unmatched. Only in-frame clones appear in the TCRdb table, and some are missing; sequencing was by immunoSEQ multiplex PCR. This repertoire shows over 150,000 clones, around 94% found once; its top ten account for about 1.5%. This specimen was peripheral blood, taken 28 days after the second AZD1222 dose. The receptor's source is an adult who received the AZD1222 COVID-19 vaccine. The chain employs TRBV10-1 and TRBJ2-1; 11 nucleotides agree with TRBD2. Here the CDR3 reads CASSEFSTSGISNEQFF. The CDR3 DNA reads TGCGCCAGCAGTGAGTTTTCGACTAGCGGGATCTCCAATGAGCAGTTCTTC.